This T cell receptor beta chain appears in the sequencing data of a study of T cells after yellow fever vaccination (dated by TCRdb to about 2019). Regarding the research as a whole: The SMART-Seq v4 Ultra Low Input RNA kit was used to prepare libraries from fractions with low cell numbers. Bulk TCR alpha and beta repertoires were sequenced longitudinally to track T-cell clones before and after primary and booster YFV17D yellow fever vaccination. The cohort comprised two healthy male donors, one aged 18 to 30 and one aged 30 to 40 years. Blood samples were taken at several timepoints before and after primary and secondary immunization, and bulk PBMC replicates and cell subsets were isolated. The research as a whole found: Most clones expanded after primary vaccination were re-detected after the booster (almost 98% of CD4 and approximately 89% of CD8), suggesting broad memory maintenance. Because abundant contaminating clonotypes from the bulk population could be contained in FACS-sorted repertoires, computational filtering was required. The secondary T-cell response was weaker than the primary response but faster, peaking on day 5 instead of day 15. A small fraction of clonotypes showed up in both the CD4 and CD8 compartments, probably as a result of convergent recombination. Because only a couple of donors were included in the study, the extent to which the findings can be generalized is limited.

For this clonotype: The antigen it binds to is not known. Per-nucleotide qualities are absent, and no much larger clonotype sits a single base away.

Sequences MGHRA (CDR1) and YSYEKL (CDR2) are obtained from the germline V gene. At the junction V is shortened by 0 bases and J by 10 bases, with 7 bases in between. Its CDR3 holds 12 amino acids, cysteine through phenylalanine. CDR3 DNA only is kept here, 36 bases in frame from base 1. TCR cDNA was synthesized by 5'RACE template switching, through which a universal primer site and unique molecular identifiers were introduced. cDNA synthesis was primed from both the TCR alpha and TCR beta constant segments. Two PCR steps were used to amplify libraries, with sample barcodes and sequencing adapters being added in the second step. Sequencing of the libraries was done on either Illumina HiSeq 2500 (2x100 bp) or NovaSeq (2x150 bp). Per the authors' processing: MIGEC handled demultiplexing of reads and collapsing into UMI consensus sequences, while MiXCR performed V(D)J alignment. Vaccine-responding clonotypes were defined with edgeR using replicate PBMC samples, requiring FDR below 0.01 and a log2 fold change above 5 up to day 15. Each bulk clonotype received a CD4 or CD8 identity based on whether the sequenced CD4 or CD8 repertoire contained that clonotype at higher abundance. The public reads were reprocessed in TCRdb via fastp at Q25 and MiXCR, keeping in-frame beta chains. Entries are consolidated by CDR3 protein sequence, retaining the most common genes and DNA. The V and J calls come from TCRdb's annotation, not from the publication. The sample table contains 28,000 or so distinct CDR3 sequences; only one count was recorded for around 4.8% of them. 35% to 50% of the sample comes from the top ten.

This specimen's treatment or condition label, per the study, means: live attenuated yellow fever vaccine strain. A standard Ficoll-Paque protocol was used to isolate PBMCs from peripheral blood. Dynabeads CD4 and CD8 positive selection kits were used to isolate the CD4 and CD8 T-cell fractions. TriZol was used to extract RNA from bulk PBMCs, from CD4 and CD8 fractions, and from dextramer-positive and dextramer-negative fractions. Sample: CD8+ T cells sorted from PBMCs, taken 5 days after the yellow fever booster vaccination. The rearranged chain carries TRBV4-1 and TRBJ2-4; no D gene call is confident. This clonotype was sampled from a man under 40 who received the YFV17D yellow fever vaccine. The DNA sequence follows: TGCGCCAGCAGCCAAGATCGAAGAATTCAGTACTTC. Its protein reads: CASSQDRRIQYF.